The sequence of this T cell receptor (beta chain) was determined in a study of cytomegalovirus exposure and HLA in healthy donors. Study outcomes and limitations: An analysis that came later showed most CMV-associated TCR beta chains appearing HLA-restricted. Later on, an analysis found that several of the most significant clusters appeared to be linked to common viral pathogens, which included parvovirus B19. Some public TCRs appeared in many individuals, while most sequences were rare. One variant, a missense change in DCLRE1C, was linked in a later analysis to TCR beta V- and J-gene trimming.

Primers: 60 Vbeta forward and 13 Jbeta reverse. Libraries were prepared by immunoSEQ multiplex PCR; TCRdb keeps only in-frame clonotypes and omits some of them. The sample records 120,000 or so clones, 78% being singletons. CDR1 KGHSH and CDR2 LQKENI come from the germline V gene. V shed 4 bases and J shed 2 bases, with 21 bases lying between them. This CDR3 has 17 residues. Notes on this clone: Its antigen remains unidentified.

The chain is built from TRBV18 and TRBJ2-7; D may be TRBD2 (6 bases). Sample: PBMCs. The source of this sequence is a woman aged 40-49 years in good health and CMV-seronegative. Written as DNA, the CDR3 is TGTGCCAGCTCACGCCCCTCTTCGGGCGGGGCCGCCTACGAGCAGTACTTC. Residues: CASSRPSSGGAAYEQYF. Variable domain in full (rest from reference TRBV18 and TRBJ2-7): NAGVMQNPRHLVRRRGQEARLRCSPMKGHSHVYWYRQLPEEGLKFMVYLQKENIIDESGMPKERFSAEFPKEGPSILRIQQVVRGDSAAYFCASSRPSSGGAAYEQYFGPGTRLTVT.